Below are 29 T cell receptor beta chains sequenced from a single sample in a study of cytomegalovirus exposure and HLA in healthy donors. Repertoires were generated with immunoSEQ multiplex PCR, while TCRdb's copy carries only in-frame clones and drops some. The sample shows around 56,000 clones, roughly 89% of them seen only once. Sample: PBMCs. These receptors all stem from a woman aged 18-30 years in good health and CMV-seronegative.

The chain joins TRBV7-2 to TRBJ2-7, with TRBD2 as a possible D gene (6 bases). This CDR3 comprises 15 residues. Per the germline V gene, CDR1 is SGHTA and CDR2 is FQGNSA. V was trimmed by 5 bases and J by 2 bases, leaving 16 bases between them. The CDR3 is CASSVGGTSTYEQYF. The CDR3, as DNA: TGTGCCAGCAGCGTCGGCGGGACTTCCACCTACGAGCAGTACTTC.

The CDR3 sequence is CASTQRPEETQYF. Here the CDR3 DNA reads TGTGCCAGCACCCAAAGGCCGGAGGAGACCCAGTACTTC. The chain uses TRBV13 and TRBJ2-5; D unclear. V was shortened by 7 bases and J by 5 bases, with 14 bases between the two germline ends. The CDR3 length is 13 residues. Germline CDR1 is PRHDT and CDR2 is FYEKMQ (reference sequence). The full variable domain, in which reference TRBV13 and TRBJ2-5 provide the parts outside the CDR3, is AAGVIQSPRHLIKEKRETATLKCYPIPRHDTVYWYQQGPGQDPQFLISFYEKMQSDKGSIPDRFSAQQFSDYHSELNMSSLELGDSALYFCASTQRPEETQYFGPGTRLLVL.

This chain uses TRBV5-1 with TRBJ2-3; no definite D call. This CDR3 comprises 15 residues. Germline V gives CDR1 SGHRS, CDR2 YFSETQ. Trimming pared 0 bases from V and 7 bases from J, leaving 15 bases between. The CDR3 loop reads CASSLAPLLSYTQYF. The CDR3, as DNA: TGCGCCAGCAGCTTGGCCCCCCTCCTTTCTTATACGCAGTATTTT.

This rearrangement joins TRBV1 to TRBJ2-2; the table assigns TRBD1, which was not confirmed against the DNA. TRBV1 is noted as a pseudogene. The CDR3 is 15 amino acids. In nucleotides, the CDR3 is TGCACCAGCAGCCAAGAAAGACAGGGGACCGGGGAGCTGTTTTTT. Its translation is CTSSQERQGTGELFF.

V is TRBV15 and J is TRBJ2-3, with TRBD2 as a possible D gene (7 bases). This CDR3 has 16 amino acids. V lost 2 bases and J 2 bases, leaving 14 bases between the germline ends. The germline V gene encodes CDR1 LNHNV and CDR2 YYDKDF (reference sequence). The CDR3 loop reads CATSRRMGGATDTQYF. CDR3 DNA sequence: TGTGCCACCAGCAGACGAATGGGGGGGGCCACAGATACGCAGTATTTT.

The CDR3 sequence is CASIISTSGSYEQYF. The CDR3 DNA sequence: TGTGCCAGCATAATCTCCACTAGCGGCTCCTACGAGCAGTACTTC. The genes are TRBV6-5 and TRBJ2-7, with 8 bases lining up with TRBD2. CDR1 and CDR2 (germline): MNHEY, SVGAGI. CDR3 length equals 15 residues. The V and J ends lost 7 bases and 0 bases, in that order; junction bases with no gene match: 8.

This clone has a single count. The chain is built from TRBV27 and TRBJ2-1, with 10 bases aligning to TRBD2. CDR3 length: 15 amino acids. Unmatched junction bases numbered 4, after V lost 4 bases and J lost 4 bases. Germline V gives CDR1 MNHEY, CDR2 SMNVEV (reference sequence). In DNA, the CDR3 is TGTGCCAGCAGTTCGGAACTAGCGGGGTACAATGAGCAGTTCTTC. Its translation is CASSSELAGYNEQFF.

The CDR3 bases are TGTGCCAGCAGCGTAGATCTGGGGAGGTCCGCTTTCTTT. Its translation: CASSVDLGRSAFF. The V call is TRBV9, the J call TRBJ1-1, with no clear D. The germline V gene has CDR1 SGDLS and CDR2 YYNGEE. The germline V and J ends were trimmed by 0 bases and 11 bases, with 14 bases remaining between them. CDR3 length: 13 amino acids.

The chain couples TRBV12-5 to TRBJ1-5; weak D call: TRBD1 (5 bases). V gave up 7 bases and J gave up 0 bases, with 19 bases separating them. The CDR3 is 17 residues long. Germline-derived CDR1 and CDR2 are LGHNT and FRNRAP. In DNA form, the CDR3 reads TGTGCTAGTGTAATGACGGGGGGGAGTATTAGCAATCAGCCCCAGCATTTT. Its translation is CASVMTGGSISNQPQHF.

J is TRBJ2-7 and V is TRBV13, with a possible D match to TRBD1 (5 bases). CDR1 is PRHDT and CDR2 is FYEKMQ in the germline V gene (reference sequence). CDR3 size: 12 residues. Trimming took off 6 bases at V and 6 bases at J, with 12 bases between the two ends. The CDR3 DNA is TGTGCCAGCAGTCAAGAAAGGGGCGAGCAGTACTTC. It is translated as CASSQERGEQYF.

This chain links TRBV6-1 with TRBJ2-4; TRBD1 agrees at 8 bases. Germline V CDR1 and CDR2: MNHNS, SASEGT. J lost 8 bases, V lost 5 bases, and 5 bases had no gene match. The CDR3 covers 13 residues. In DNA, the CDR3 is TGTGCCAGCAGTCAATACAGGGGGGACATTCAGTACTTC. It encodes CASSQYRGDIQYF.

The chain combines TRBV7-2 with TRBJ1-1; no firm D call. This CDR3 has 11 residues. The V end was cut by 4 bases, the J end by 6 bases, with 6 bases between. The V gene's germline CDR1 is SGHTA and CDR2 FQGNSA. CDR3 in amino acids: CASSSRAEAFF. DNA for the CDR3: TGTGCCAGCAGCTCCCGGGCTGAAGCTTTCTTT.

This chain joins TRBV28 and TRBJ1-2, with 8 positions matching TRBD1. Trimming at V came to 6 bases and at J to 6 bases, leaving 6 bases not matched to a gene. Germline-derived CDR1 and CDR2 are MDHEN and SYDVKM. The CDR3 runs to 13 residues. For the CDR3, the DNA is TGTGCCAGCAGACCGCAGGGGGCGGATGGCTACACCTTC. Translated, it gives CASRPQGADGYTF.

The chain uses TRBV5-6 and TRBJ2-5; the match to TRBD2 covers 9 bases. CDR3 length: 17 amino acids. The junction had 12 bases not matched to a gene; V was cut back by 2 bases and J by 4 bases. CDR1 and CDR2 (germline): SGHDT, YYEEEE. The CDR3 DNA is TGTGCCAGCAGCTTCTTCGCAACCGGACTAGCGCGAGAGACCCAGTACTTC. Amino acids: CASSFFATGLARETQYF.

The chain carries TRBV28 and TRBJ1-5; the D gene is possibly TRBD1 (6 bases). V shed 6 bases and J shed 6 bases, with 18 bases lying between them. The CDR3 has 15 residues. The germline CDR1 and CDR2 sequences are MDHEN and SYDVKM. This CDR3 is CASRIPRQVGQPQHF. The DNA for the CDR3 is TGTGCCAGCAGGATCCCAAGACAGGTTGGTCAGCCCCAGCATTTT.

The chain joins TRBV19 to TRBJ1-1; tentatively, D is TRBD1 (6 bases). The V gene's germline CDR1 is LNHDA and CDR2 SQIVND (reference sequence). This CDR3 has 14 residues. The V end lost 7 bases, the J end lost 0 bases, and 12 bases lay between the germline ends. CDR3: CASNLGQVNTEAFF. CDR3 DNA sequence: TGTGCCAGTAATCTGGGACAAGTGAACACTGAAGCTTTCTTT.

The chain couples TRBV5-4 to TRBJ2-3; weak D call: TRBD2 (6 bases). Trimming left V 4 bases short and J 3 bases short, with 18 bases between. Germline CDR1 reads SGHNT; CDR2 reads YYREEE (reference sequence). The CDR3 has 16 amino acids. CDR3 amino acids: CASSPKGTWGTDTQYF. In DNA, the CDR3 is TGTGCCAGCAGCCCCAAAGGGACTTGGGGGACAGATACGCAGTATTTT.

CDR3 region: CAWSTTTDTQYF. CDR3 sequence (DNA): TGTGCCTGGAGTACTACGACAGATACGCAGTATTTT. The genes are TRBV30 and TRBJ2-3; no reliable D call. V gave up 2 bases and J gave up 3 bases, with 6 bases separating them. CDR3 length equals 12 residues. Germline CDR1 and CDR2: GTSNPN and SVGIG (reference sequence).

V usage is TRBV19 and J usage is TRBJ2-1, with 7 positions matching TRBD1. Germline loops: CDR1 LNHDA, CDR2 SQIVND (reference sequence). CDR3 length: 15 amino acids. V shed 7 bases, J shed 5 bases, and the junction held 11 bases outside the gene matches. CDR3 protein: CASTFRDSRDNEQFF. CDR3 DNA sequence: TGTGCCAGTACCTTCCGGGACAGTAGAGACAATGAGCAGTTCTTC.

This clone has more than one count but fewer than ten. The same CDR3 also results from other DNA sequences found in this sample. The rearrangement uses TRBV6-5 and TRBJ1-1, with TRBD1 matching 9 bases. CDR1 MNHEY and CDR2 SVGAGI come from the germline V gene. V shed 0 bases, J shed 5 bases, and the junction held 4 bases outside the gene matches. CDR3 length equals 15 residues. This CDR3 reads CASSYSRTGDTEAFF. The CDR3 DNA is TGTGCCAGCAGTTACTCCAGGACAGGGGATACTGAAGCTTTCTTT.

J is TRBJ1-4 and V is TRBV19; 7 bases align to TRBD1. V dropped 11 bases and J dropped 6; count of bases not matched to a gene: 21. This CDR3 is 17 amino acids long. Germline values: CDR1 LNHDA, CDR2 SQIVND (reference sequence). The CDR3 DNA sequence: TGTGCCGTGCTGGGCAGTAATGGTGGGGACAGCTATGAAAAACTGTTTTTT. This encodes CAVLGSNGGDSYEKLFF.

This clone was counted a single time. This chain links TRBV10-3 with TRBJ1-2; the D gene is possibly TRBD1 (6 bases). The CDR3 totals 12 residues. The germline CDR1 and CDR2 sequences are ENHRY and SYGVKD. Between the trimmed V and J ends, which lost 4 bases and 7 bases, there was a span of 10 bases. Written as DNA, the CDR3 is TGTGCCATCAGTGTGGGGGCGGGTGGCTACACCTTC. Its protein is CAISVGAGGYTF.

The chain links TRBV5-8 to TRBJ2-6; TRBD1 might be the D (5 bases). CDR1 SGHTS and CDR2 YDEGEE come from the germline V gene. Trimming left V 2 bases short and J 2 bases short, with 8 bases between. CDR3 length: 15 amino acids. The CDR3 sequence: CASSFRGTGANVLTF. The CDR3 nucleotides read TGTGCCAGCAGCTTTAGGGGTACTGGGGCCAACGTCCTGACTTTC.

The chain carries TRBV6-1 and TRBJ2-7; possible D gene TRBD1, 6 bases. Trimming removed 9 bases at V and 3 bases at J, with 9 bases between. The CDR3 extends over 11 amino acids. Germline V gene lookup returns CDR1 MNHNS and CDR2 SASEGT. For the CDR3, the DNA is TGTGCCAGATTCAGGGGCTACGAGCAGTACTTC. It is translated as CARFRGYEQYF.

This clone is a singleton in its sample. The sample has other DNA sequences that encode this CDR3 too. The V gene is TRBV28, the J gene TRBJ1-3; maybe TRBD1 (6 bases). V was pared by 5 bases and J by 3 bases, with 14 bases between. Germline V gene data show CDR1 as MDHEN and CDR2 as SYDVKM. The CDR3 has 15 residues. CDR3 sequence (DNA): TGTGCCAGCAGTCCCTTAACAGGGTTTGGAAACACCATATATTTT. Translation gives CASSPLTGFGNTIYF. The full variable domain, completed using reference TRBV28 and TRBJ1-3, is DVKVTQSSRYLVKRTGEKVFLECVQDMDHENMFWYRQDPGLGLRLIYFSYDVKMKEKGDIPEGYSVSREKKERFSLILESASTNQTSMYLCASSPLTGFGNTIYFGEGSWLTVV.

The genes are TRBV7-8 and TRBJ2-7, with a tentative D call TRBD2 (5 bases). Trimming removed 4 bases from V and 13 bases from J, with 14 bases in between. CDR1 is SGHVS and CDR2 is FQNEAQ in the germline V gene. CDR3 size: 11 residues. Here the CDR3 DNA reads TGTGCCAGCAGCTCAAGCGGCGACTCCTACTTC. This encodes CASSSSGDSYF.

The CDR3 region has the DNA TGTGCCAGCTCACCTCCCTGGGGGGGTGTCGAGCAGTACTTC. It is translated as CASSPPWGGVEQYF. The chain recombines TRBV18 with TRBJ2-7, with 7 bases identical to TRBD2. The germline V gene has CDR1 KGHSH and CDR2 LQKENI. V lost 3 bases, J lost 6 bases, and 8 bases stayed unmatched. This CDR3 spans 14 amino acids.

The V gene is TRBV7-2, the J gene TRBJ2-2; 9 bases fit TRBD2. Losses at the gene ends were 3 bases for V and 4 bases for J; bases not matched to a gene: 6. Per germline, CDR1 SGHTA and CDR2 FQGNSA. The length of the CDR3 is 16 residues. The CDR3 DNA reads TGTGCCAGCAGCTTCAGTAGCGGGAGAGGCACCGGGGAGCTGTTTTTT. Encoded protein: CASSFSSGRGTGELFF.

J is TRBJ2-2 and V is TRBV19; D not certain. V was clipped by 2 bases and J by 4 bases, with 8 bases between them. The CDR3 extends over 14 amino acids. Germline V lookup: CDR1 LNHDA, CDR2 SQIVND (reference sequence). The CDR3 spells CASSIPGSTGELFF. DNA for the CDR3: TGTGCCAGTAGTATACCTGGCAGCACCGGGGAGCTGTTTTTT.